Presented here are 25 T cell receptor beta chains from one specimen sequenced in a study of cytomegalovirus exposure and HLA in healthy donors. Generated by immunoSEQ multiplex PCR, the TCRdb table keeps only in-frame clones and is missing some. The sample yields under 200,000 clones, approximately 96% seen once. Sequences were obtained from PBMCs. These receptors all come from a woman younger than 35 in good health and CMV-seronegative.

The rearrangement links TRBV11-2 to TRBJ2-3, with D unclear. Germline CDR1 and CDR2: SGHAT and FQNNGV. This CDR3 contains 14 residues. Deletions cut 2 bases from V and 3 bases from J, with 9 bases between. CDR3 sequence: CASSLSVATDTQYF. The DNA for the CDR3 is TGTGCCAGCAGCTTATCGGTAGCAACAGATACGCAGTATTTT.

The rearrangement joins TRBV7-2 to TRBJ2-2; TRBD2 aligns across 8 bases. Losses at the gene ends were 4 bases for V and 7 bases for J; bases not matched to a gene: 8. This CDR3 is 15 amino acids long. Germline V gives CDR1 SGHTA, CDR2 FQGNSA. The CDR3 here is CASSSGLAEVGELFF. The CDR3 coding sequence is TGTGCCAGCAGCTCAGGACTAGCCGAGGTCGGGGAGCTGTTTTTT.

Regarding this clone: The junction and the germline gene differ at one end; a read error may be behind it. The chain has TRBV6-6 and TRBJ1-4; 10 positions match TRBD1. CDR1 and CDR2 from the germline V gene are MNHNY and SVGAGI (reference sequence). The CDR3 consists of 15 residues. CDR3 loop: CAGSRTGGEVGKLFF. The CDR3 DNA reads TGTGCCGGCAGTCGGACAGGGGGTGAGGTTGGAAAACTGTTTTTT.

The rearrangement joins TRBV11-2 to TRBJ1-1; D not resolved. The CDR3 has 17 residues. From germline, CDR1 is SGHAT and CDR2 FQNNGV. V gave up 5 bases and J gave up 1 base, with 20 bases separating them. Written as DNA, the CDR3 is TGTGCCAGCAGCCGTCGGTCACGGGAGTCGGGGAACACTGAAGCTTTCTTT. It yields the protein CASSRRSRESGNTEAFF. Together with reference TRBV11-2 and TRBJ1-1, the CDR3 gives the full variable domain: EAGVAQSPRYKIIEKRQSVAFWCNPISGHATLYWYQQILGQGPKLLIQFQNNGVVDDSQLPKDRFSAERLKGVDSTLKIQPAKLEDSAVYLCASSRRSRESGNTEAFFGQGTRLTVV.

CDR3 nucleotide sequence: TGTGCCAGCAGTTACTCGAAACTAGCGGGGGCCGAGCAGTTCTTC. It translates to CASSYSKLAGAEQFF. The rearrangement uses TRBV6-5 and TRBJ2-1, with 11 bases that match TRBD2. This CDR3 region has 15 residues. V lost 0 bases and J lost 10; bases outside the gene matches: 5. Per the germline V gene, CDR1 is MNHEY and CDR2 is SVGAGI.

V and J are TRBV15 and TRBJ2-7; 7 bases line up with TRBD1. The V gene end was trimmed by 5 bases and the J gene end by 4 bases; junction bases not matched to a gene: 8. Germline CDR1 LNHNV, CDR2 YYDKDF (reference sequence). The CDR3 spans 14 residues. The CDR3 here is CATSLRDRIYEQYF. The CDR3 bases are TGTGCCACCAGCCTCCGGGACAGAATTTACGAGCAGTACTTC.

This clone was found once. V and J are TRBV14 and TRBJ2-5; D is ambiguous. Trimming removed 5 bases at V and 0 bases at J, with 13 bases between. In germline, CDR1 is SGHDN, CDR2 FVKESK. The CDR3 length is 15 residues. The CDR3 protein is CASSEGYSNQETQYF. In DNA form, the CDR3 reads TGTGCCAGCAGCGAAGGATATTCTAACCAAGAGACCCAGTACTTC.

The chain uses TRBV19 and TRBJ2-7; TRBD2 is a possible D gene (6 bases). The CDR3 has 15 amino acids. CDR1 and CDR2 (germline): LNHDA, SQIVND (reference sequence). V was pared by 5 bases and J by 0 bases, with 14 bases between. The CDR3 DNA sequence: TGTGCCAGTAGTCCCCGGGACTCGAGCTCCTACGAGCAGTACTTC. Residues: CASSPRDSSSYEQYF.

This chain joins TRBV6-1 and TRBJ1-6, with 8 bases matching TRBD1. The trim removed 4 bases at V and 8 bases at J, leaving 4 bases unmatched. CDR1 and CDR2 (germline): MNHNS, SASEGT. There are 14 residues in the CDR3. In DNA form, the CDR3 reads TGTGCCAGCAGTGGACAGGGGCGAGATTCACCCCTCCACTTT. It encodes CASSGQGRDSPLHF.

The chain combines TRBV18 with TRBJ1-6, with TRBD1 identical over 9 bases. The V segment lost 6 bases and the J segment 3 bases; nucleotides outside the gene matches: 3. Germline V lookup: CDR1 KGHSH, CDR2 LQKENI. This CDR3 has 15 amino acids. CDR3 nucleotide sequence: TGTGCCAGCTCCCGGGACAGGGACTATAATTCACCCCTCCACTTT. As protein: CASSRDRDYNSPLHF.

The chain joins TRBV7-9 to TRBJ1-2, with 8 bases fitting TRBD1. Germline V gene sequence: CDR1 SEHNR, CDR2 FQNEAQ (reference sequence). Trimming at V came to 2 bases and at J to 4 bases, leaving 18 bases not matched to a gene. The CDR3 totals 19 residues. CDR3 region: CASSLTVMAGGLESYGYTF. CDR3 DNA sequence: TGTGCCAGCAGCTTAACGGTGATGGCAGGGGGCCTCGAAAGCTATGGCTACACCTTC.

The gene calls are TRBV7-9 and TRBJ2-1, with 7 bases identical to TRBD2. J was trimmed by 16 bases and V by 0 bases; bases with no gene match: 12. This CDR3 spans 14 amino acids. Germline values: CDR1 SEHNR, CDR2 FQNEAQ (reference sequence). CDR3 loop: CASSLAQTGSGGFF. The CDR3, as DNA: TGTGCCAGCAGCTTAGCGCAAACAGGATCGGGGGGTTTCTTC.

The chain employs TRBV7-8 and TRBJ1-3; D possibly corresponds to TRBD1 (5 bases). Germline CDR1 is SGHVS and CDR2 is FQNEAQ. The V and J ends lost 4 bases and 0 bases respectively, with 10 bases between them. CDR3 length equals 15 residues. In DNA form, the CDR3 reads TGTGCCAGCAGCTCGGGGGTGATCTCTGGAAACACCATATATTTT. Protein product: CASSSGVISGNTIYF.

The CDR3 is CATSRRVGGHEQYF. CDR3 nucleotide sequence: TGTGCCACCAGCAGACGTGTCGGGGGGCACGAGCAGTACTTC. The chain combines TRBV15 with TRBJ2-7, with D tentatively TRBD2 (7 bases). This CDR3 contains 14 residues. V lost 2 bases, J lost 5 bases, and 13 bases lay in between. The V gene's germline CDR1 is LNHNV and CDR2 YYDKDF (reference sequence). The variable domain in full, completed from reference TRBV15 and TRBJ2-7, reads DAMVIQNPRYQVTQFGKPVTLSCSQTLNHNVMYWYQQKSSQAPKLLFHYYDKDFNNEADTPDNFQSRRPNTSFCFLDIRSPGLGDTAMYLCATSRRVGGHEQYFGPGTRLTVT.

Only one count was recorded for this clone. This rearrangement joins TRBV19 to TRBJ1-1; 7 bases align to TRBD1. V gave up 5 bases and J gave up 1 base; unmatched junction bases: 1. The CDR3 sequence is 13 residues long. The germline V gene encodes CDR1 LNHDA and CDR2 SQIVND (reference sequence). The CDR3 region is CASSQGGNTEAFF. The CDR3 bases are TGTGCCAGTAGTCAGGGGGGGAACACTGAAGCTTTCTTT.

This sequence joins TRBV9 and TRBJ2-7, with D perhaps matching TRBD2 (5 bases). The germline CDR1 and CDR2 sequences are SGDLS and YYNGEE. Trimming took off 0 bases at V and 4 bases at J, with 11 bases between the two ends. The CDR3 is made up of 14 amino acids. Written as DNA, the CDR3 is TGTGCCAGCAGCGTAGAGGCTAGCAGGTACGAGCAGTACTTC. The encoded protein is CASSVEASRYEQYF. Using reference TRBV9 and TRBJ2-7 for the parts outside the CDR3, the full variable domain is DSGVTQTPKHLITATGQRVTLRCSPRSGDLSVYWYQQSLDQGLQFLIQYYNGEERAKGNILERFSAQQFPDLHSELNLSSLELGDSALYFCASSVEASRYEQYFGPGTRLTVT.

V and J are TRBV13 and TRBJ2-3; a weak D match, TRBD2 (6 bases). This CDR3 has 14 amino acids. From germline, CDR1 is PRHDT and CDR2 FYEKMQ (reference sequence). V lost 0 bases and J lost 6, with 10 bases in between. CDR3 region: CASSLGLAGDTQYF. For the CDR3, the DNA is TGTGCCAGCAGCTTAGGACTAGCAGGGGATACGCAGTATTTT.

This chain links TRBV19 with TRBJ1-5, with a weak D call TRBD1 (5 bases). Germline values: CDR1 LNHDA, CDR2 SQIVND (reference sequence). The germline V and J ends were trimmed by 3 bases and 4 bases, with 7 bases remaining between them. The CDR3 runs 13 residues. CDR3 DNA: TGTGCCAGTAGTATTGGGGCGAATCAGCCCCAGCATTTT. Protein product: CASSIGANQPQHF. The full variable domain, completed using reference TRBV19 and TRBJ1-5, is DGGITQSPKYLFRKEGQNVTLSCEQNLNHDAMYWYRQDPGQGLRLIYYSQIVNDFQKGDIAEGYSVSREKKESFPLTVTSAQKNPTAFYLCASSIGANQPQHFGDGTRLSIL.

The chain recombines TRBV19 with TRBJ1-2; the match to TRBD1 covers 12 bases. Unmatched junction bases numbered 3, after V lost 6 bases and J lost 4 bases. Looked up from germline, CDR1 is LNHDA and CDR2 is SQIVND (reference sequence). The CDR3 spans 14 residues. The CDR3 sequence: CASSRGQGAYGYTF. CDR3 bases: TGTGCCAGTAGCCGGGGACAGGGGGCCTATGGCTACACCTTC.

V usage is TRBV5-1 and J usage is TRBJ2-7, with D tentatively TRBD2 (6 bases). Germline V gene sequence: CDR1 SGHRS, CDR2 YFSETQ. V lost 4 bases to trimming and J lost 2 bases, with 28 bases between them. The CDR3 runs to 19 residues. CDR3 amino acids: CASSMTTPGWRDGAYEQYF. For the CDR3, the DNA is TGCGCCAGCAGCATGACCACCCCCGGCTGGAGGGACGGTGCCTACGAGCAGTACTTC.

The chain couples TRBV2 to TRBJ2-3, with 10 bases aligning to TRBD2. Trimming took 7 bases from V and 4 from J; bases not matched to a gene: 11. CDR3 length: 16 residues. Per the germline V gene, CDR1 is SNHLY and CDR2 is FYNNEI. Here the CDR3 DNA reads TGTGCCAGCATTCTACCAGCGGGGGGGCCCTCAGATACGCAGTATTTT. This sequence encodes CASILPAGGPSDTQYF.

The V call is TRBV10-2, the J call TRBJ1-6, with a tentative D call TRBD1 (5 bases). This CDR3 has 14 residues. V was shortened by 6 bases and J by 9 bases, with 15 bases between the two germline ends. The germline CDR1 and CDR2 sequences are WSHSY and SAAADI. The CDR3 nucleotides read TGCGCCAGCAGGAAGCAGGACATCGGTTCACCCCTCCACTTT. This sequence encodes CASRKQDIGSPLHF.

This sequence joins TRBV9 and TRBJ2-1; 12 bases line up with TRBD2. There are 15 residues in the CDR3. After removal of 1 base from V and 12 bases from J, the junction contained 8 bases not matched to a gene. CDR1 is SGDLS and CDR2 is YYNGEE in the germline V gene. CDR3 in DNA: TGTGCCAGCAGCGTAAAAGGACTAGCGGGGTTCGTGCAGTTCTTC. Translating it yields CASSVKGLAGFVQFF.

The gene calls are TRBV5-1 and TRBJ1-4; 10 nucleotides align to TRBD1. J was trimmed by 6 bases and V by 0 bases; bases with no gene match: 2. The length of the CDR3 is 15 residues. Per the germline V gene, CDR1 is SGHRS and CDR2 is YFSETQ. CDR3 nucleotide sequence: TGCGCCAGCAGCTTGGCTGGGACAGGGGATGAAAAACTGTTTTTT. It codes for CASSLAGTGDEKLFF.

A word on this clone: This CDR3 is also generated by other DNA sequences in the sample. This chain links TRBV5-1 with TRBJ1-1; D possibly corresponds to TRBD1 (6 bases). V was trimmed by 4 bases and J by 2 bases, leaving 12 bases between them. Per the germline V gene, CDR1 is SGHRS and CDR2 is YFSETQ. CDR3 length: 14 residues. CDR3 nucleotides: TGCGCCAGCAGCCTAGGACAGAGTAACACTGAAGCTTTCTTT. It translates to CASSLGQSNTEAFF. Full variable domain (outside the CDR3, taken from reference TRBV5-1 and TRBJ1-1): KAGVTQTPRYLIKTRGQQVTLSCSPISGHRSVSWYQQTPGQGLQFLFEYFSETQRNKGNFPGRFSGRQFSNSRSEMNVSTLELGDSALYLCASSLGQSNTEAFFGQGTRLTVV.